This TCR beta chain stems from a study of blood T cell repertoires in COVID-19. Authors' methods: From reference gene primer amplification, estimates of nucleated cell counts were derived. The protocol was immunoSEQ multiplex PCR, while the TCRdb copy is restricted to in-frame clones and leaves out a portion. V and J calls and clone size follow that table, whereas D and trimming were derived from the DNA. The data contain hundreds of thousands of clones, 80% to 90% of them singletons. This clone was detected once. CDR3 length equals 12 residues. V was pared by 5 bases and J by 0 bases, with 4 bases between.

Sample: peripheral blood. The genes are TRBV12-3 or TRBV12-4 and TRBJ1-1; no firm D call. This clonotype was sampled from a woman aged 40 to 50 who had recovered from COVID-19. The CDR3 spells CASSLMNTEAFF. The CDR3, as DNA: TGTGCCAGCAGTCTAATGAACACTGAAGCTTTCTTT.